This T cell receptor (beta chain) was profiled in a study of radiotherapy plus CTLA-4 blockade in lung cancer. For the study at large: Among patients, over 15% showed objective responses, and roughly 31% had disease control. General study results and limits: Interferon-beta, together with early blood T cell clone dynamics, reportedly best predicted response. TCR clones originating in tumors grew in number in blood after radiotherapy plus ipilimumab.

CDR3 length equals 14 residues. V was trimmed by 0 bases and J by 4 bases, leaving 9 bases between them. Germline lookup yields CDR1 LNHDA and CDR2 SQIVND (reference sequence). With respect to this clone: Its specificity is not known.

Patients with chemo-refractory metastatic non-small-cell lung cancer received focal radiation plus CTLA-4 blockade with ipilimumab. TCRdb keeps only in-frame clones here, not all; method: immunoSEQ multiplex PCR. The table records tens of thousands of clones, more than 70% of them present only once. The clonotype comes from a human donor with non-small cell lung cancer who had stable disease on radiotherapy plus ipilimumab. The gene calls are TRBV19 and TRBJ1-1; D remains ambiguous. The specimen was peripheral blood, collected from a patient treated with radiotherapy plus ipilimumab. This CDR3 is CASSIDDTGTEAFF. Written as DNA, the CDR3 is TGTGCCAGTAGTATAGATGACACGGGCACTGAAGCTTTCTTT.